The rows below give T cell receptor beta chains drawn from one sample of a study of beta chain features in type 1 diabetes. Profiled with immunoSEQ multiplex PCR; TCRdb holds only in-frame clones, not every one. The data hold some 270,000 clones, with 11% observed a single time. Sequences were obtained from naive CD4+ T cells from blood. The receptors here all came from a man aged 25 to 40 with type 1 diabetes. The CDR3 runs from the conserved cysteine through the conserved F or W. D genes are given only for firm matches. The size field is filled for only some rows; it gives once, few, many or a size class.

V	D	J	size	CDR3	DNA
TRBV28	.	TRBJ1-4	few	CASSLRTGNEKLFF	TGTGCCAGCAGTTTACGAACCGGGAATGAAAAACTGTTTTTT
TRBV19	.	TRBJ2-3	.	CASSVGAGATDTQYF	TGTGCCAGTAGTGTGGGGGCAGGGGCGACAGATACGCAGTATTTT
TRBV11-1	.	TRBJ2-2	.	CASSLVGRGNTGELFF	TGTGCCAGCAGCTTAGTAGGCAGGGGCAACACCGGGGAGCTGTTTTTT
TRBV4-3	.	TRBJ2-1	.	CASSQEPAGAHYNEQFF	TGCGCCAGCAGCCAAGAGCCGGCGGGGGCGCATTACAATGAGCAGTTCTTC
TRBV18	.	TRBJ1-6	.	CASSPSSAGNSPLHF	TGTGCCAGCTCACCATCGTCGGCGGGAAATTCACCCCTCCACTTT
TRBV9	.	TRBJ1-1	.	CASRGWAGVNTEAFF	TGTGCCAGCAGAGGCTGGGCGGGTGTGAACACTGAAGCTTTCTTT
TRBV28	TRBD1	TRBJ1-5	few	CASRPDRGKSQPQHF	TGTGCCAGCAGACCGGACAGGGGGAAGAGTCAGCCCCAGCATTTT
TRBV11-2	.	TRBJ2-3	.	CASSLGAWGVGTDTQYF	TGTGCCAGCAGCTTAGGTGCCTGGGGCGTGGGCACAGATACGCAGTATTTT
TRBV7-2	TRBD2	TRBJ2-7	few	CASSHDQRGEQYF	TGTGCCAGCAGCCACGATCAGCGGGGCGAGCAGTACTTC
TRBV18	.	TRBJ2-2	.	CASSPGRNTGELFF	TGTGCCAGCTCACCGGGGAGAAACACCGGGGAGCTGTTTTTT
TRBV18	.	TRBJ1-1	.	CASSPRGAEAFF	TGTGCCAGCTCACCAAGGGGCGCAGAAGCTTTCTTT
TRBV9	TRBD2	TRBJ2-5	few	CASSGVTSGGQETQYF	TGTGCCAGCAGCGGAGTGACTAGCGGGGGACAAGAGACCCAGTACTTC
TRBV5-1	TRBD2	TRBJ2-1	.	CASSSDGTREQFF	TGCGCCAGCAGCTCCGACGGGACTAGGGAGCAGTTCTTC
TRBV30	TRBD1	TRBJ1-3	.	CAWSTGGSGNTIYF	TGTGCCTGGAGTACAGGGGGCTCTGGAAACACCATATATTTT
TRBV7-9	.	TRBJ1-6	.	CASSLGANSPLHF	TGTGCCAGCAGCTTAGGAGCCAACTCACCCCTCCACTTT
TRBV2	.	TRBJ1-6	few	CAGNPKGLGSPLHF	TGTGCCGGGAACCCAAAGGGGCTGGGTTCACCCCTCCACTTT
TRBV4-3	.	TRBJ2-2	few	CASSQEIPYDNANTGELFF	TGCGCCAGCAGCCAAGAAATCCCCTACGACAACGCGAACACCGGGGAGCTGTTTTTT
TRBV28	TRBD1	TRBJ2-7	.	CASSSPGQGLKEQYF	TGTGCCAGCAGTTCACCCGGACAGGGGCTCAAGGAGCAGTACTTC
TRBV15	TRBD2	TRBJ2-1	few	CATSRALAGYNEQFF	TGTGCCACCAGCAGAGCCCTAGCGGGCTACAATGAGCAGTTCTTC
TRBV2	TRBD1	TRBJ1-5	.	CASSEQGAGQPQHF	TGTGCCAGCAGTGAACAGGGGGCTGGGCAGCCCCAGCATTTT
TRBV5-1	TRBD1	TRBJ2-1	few	CASTKAGTGVLNEQFF	TGCGCCAGCACCAAGGCAGGGACAGGGGTCCTCAATGAGCAGTTCTTC
TRBV6-5	.	TRBJ2-1	few	CASSYSLRSDGNEQFF	TGTGCCAGCAGTTACTCGTTGAGGTCAGACGGGAATGAGCAGTTCTTC
TRBV5-4	TRBD1	TRBJ1-2	few	CASSNVGQGTNYGYTF	TGTGCCAGCAGCAATGTTGGACAGGGAACTAACTATGGCTACACCTTC
TRBV5-1	TRBD2	TRBJ2-3	few	CASSVGGATDTQYF	TGCGCCAGCAGCGTCGGGGGGGCCACAGATACGCAGTATTTT
TRBV4-2	.	TRBJ2-1	few	CASSRTTGGSYNEQFF	TGTGCCAGCAGCCGTACTACGGGTGGGTCCTACAATGAGCAGTTCTTC
TRBV15	.	TRBJ1-5	few	CATSEGKILNQPQHF	TGTGCCACCAGTGAGGGCAAGATTTTAAATCAGCCCCAGCATTTT
TRBV28	.	TRBJ2-6	.	CAAFPSGAGANVLTF	TGTGCCGCCTTCCCTTCAGGGGCTGGGGCCAACGTCCTGACTTTC
TRBV5-6	TRBD1	TRBJ2-5	few	CASSLAATGGVETQYF	TGTGCCAGCAGCTTGGCCGCGACAGGGGGAGTAGAGACCCAGTACTTC
TRBV5-4	.	TRBJ1-6	.	CASSLARDSPLTRTLHF	TGTGCCAGCAGCTTGGCCCGCGACAGTCCGTTGACGAGGACCCTCCACTTT
TRBV7-9	TRBD2	TRBJ2-1	few	CASSLDGGDEQFF	TGTGCCAGCAGCTTAGATGGGGGGGATGAGCAGTTCTTC
TRBV29-1	.	TRBJ1-1	.	CSVEGRGGSTEAFF	TGCAGCGTTGAAGGGAGAGGAGGGAGCACTGAAGCTTTCTTT
TRBV28	TRBD1	TRBJ1-2	few	CASSPWIGQGFYGYTF	TGTGCCAGCAGTCCATGGATAGGACAGGGATTCTATGGCTACACCTTC
TRBV4-1	TRBD2	TRBJ2-3	.	CASSQGLAATDTQYF	TGCGCCAGCAGCCAAGGACTAGCCGCCACAGATACGCAGTATTTT
TRBV5-4	TRBD2	TRBJ2-5	.	CASSLYAGGETQYF	TGTGCCAGCAGCTTATATGCGGGGGGGGAGACCCAGTACTTC
TRBV7-2	TRBD1	TRBJ1-6	.	CASSYGTGTISPLHF	TGTGCCAGCAGCTATGGGACAGGGACTATTTCACCCCTCCACTTT
TRBV19	.	TRBJ2-5	.	CASSTREETQYF	TGTGCCAGTAGTACCCGGGAAGAGACCCAGTACTTC
TRBV19	.	TRBJ2-1	.	CASGTNYNEQFF	TGTGCCAGCGGGACAAACTACAATGAGCAGTTCTTC
TRBV4-3	.	TRBJ2-1	few	CASSQDHGTSTYNEQFF	TGCGCCAGCAGCCAAGATCACGGGACTTCAACCTACAATGAGCAGTTCTTC
TRBV9	TRBD1	TRBJ1-1	.	CASSATGGRNTEAFF	TGTGCCAGCAGCGCAACAGGGGGAAGGAACACTGAAGCTTTCTTT
TRBV7-9	.	TRBJ1-1	few	CASSLGAVDTEAFF	TGTGCCAGCAGCTTAGGCGCGGTTGACACTGAAGCTTTCTTT
TRBV28	.	TRBJ1-2	.	CASSLSTANYGYTF	TGTGCCAGCAGTTTATCGACAGCTAACTATGGCTACACCTTC
TRBV4-3	TRBD1	TRBJ1-2	few	CASSQTGGGYGYTF	TGCGCCAGCAGTCAGACAGGGGGCGGCTATGGCTACACCTTC
TRBV5-1	TRBD1	TRBJ2-7	few	CASSRGDRGGNEQYF	TGCGCCAGCAGCAGGGGGGACAGGGGAGGTAACGAGCAGTACTTC
TRBV4-1	TRBD2	TRBJ2-7	many	CASSQATSVEQYF	TGCGCCAGCAGCCAAGCGACTAGCGTCGAGCAGTACTTC
TRBV4-2	.	TRBJ2-2	few	CASSQDPAANTGELFF	TGTGCCAGCAGCCAAGACCCAGCGGCGAACACCGGGGAGCTGTTTTTT
TRBV5-1	.	TRBJ2-1	.	CASSLEGRRDEQFF	TGCGCCAGCAGCTTGGAGGGCAGGAGGGATGAGCAGTTCTTC
TRBV29-1	.	TRBJ2-5	few	CSVASPLRETQYF	TGCAGCGTTGCGAGTCCTCTGCGGGAGACCCAGTACTTC
TRBV5-4	TRBD2	TRBJ2-1	few	CASSLAGGLGNEQFF	TGTGCCAGCAGCTTGGCGGGGGGGCTAGGTAATGAGCAGTTCTTC
TRBV30	.	TRBJ1-5	.	CAWSTGSNQPQHF	TGTGCCTGGAGTACAGGTAGCAATCAGCCCCAGCATTTT
TRBV28	.	TRBJ1-1	few	CASSGGGTEAFF	TGTGCCAGCAGTGGCGGGGGCACTGAAGCTTTCTTT
TRBV11-2	TRBD1	TRBJ1-1	.	CASSSYRDRTEAFF	TGTGCCAGCAGCTCTTATAGGGACAGGACTGAAGCTTTCTTT
TRBV7-9	TRBD2	TRBJ2-1	few	CASSPSGGIYNEQFF	TGTGCCAGCAGCCCTAGCGGGGGGATTTACAATGAGCAGTTCTTC
TRBV25-1	.	TRBJ1-2	few	CASSVSGYGYTF	TGTGCCAGCAGTGTCAGCGGCTATGGCTACACCTTC